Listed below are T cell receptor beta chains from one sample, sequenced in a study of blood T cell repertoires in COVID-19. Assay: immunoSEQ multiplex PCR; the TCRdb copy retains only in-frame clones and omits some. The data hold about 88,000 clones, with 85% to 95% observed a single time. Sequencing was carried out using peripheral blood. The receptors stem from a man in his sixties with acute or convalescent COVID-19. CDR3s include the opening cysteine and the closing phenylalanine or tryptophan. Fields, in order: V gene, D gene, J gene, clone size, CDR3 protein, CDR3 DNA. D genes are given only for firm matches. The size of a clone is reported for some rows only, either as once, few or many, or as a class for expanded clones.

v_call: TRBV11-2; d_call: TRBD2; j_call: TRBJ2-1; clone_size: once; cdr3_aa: CASSLDEGSGRWNYNEQFF; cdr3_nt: TGTGCCAGCAGCTTAGATGAAGGTAGCGGGAGGTGGAACTACAATGAGCAGTTCTTC
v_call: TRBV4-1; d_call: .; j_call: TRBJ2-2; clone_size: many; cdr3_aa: CASSQEGGQVPGELFF; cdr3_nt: TGCGCCAGCAGCCAAGAGGGGGGGCAGGTCCCCGGGGAGCTGTTTTTT
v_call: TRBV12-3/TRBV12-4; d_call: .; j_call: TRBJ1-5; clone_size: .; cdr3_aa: CASSLASRSPQHF; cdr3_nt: TGTGCCAGCAGTTTAGCTAGCAGAAGCCCCCAGCATTTT
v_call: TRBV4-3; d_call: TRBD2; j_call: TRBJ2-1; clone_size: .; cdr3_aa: CASSQGARASGRASYNEQFF; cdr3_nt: TGCGCCAGCAGCCAAGGGGCGCGGGCTAGCGGGAGGGCCAGCTACAATGAGCAGTTCTTC
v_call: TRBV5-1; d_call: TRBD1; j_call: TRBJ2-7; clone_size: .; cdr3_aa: CASSLGPGQGAREQYF; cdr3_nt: TGCGCCAGCAGCTTGGGGCCGGGACAGGGGGCTAGGGAGCAGTACTTC
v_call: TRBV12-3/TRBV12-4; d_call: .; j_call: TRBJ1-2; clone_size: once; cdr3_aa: CASSPGTAGYTF; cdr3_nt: TGTGCCAGCAGTCCCGGGACTGCTGGCTACACCTTC
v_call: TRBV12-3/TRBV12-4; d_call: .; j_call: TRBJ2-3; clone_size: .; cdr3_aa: CASSLPDSPF; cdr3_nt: TGTGCCAGCAGTTTACCGGACTCCCCCTTT
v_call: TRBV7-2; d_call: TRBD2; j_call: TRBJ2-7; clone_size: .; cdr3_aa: CASSRSGTSYEQYF; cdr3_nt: TGTGCCAGCAGCCGTAGCGGGACTTCCTACGAGCAGTACTTC
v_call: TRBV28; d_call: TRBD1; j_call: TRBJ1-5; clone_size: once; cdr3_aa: CASSFLTGEMSNQPQHF; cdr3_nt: TGTGCCAGCAGTTTTCTCACAGGGGAGATGAGCAATCAGCCCCAGCATTTT
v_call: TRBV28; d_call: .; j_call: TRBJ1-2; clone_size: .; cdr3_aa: CASDPNNRAGAGYTF; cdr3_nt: TGTGCCAGCGATCCGAACAACAGGGCTGGGGCTGGCTACACCTTC
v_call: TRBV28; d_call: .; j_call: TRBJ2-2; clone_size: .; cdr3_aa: CASSLRQIVNTGELFF; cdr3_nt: TGTGCCAGCAGTTTGCGACAGATAGTGAACACCGGGGAGCTGTTTTTT
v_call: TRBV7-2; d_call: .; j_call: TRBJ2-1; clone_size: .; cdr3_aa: CASSSESSYNEQFF; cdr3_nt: TGTGCCAGCAGCTCCGAGAGCTCCTACAATGAGCAGTTCTTC
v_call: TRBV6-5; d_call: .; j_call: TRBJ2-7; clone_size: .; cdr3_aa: CAIGEPLYEQYF; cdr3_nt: TGTGCCATTGGGGAGCCCCTTTACGAGCAGTACTTC
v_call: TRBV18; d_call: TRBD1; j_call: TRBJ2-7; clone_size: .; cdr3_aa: CASSRPGTDSYEQYF; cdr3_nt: TGTGCCAGCTCACGACCCGGGACAGATTCGTACGAGCAGTACTTC
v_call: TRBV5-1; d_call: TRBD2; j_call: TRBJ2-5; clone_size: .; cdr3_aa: CASSLAGGPAGETQYF; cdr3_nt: TGCGCCAGCAGCTTAGCGGGAGGGCCTGCTGGGGAGACCCAGTACTTC
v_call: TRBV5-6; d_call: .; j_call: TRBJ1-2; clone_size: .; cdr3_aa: CASSLGQANYGYTF; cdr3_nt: TGTGCCAGCAGCTTGGGGCAGGCTAACTATGGCTACACCTTC
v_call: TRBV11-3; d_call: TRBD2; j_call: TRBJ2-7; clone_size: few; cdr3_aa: CASSSRTSGRYEQYF; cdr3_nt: TGTGCCAGCAGCTCCAGGACTAGCGGGAGGTACGAGCAGTACTTC
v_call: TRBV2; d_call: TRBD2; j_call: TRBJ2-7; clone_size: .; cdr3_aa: CASSERLADEQYF; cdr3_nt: TGTGCCAGCAGTGAAAGGCTAGCGGACGAGCAGTACTTC
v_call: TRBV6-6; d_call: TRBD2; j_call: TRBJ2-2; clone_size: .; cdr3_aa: CASSPMGGIGTAGELFF; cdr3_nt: TGTGCCAGCAGTCCGATGGGGGGGATCGGGACGGCCGGGGAGCTGTTTTTT
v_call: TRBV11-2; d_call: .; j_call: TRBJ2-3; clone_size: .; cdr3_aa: CASSLGPDSPATDTQYF; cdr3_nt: TGTGCCAGCAGCTTAGGTCCCGACAGTCCGGCGACAGATACGCAGTATTTT
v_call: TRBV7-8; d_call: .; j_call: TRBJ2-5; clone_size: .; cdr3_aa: CASSLVGGETQYF; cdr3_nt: TGTGCCAGCAGCTTAGTAGGAGGAGAGACCCAGTACTTC
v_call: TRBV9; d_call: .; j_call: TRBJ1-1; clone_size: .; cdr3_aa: CASSVHGEDTEAFF; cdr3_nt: TGTGCCAGCAGCGTACATGGGGAGGACACTGAAGCTTTCTTT
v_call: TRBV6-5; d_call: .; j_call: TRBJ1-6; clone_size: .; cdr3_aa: CASSYGGGVSPLHF; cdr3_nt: TGTGCCAGCAGTTACGGGGGGGGAGTGTCACCCCTCCACTTT
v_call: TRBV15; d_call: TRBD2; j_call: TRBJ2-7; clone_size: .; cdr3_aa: CATSRGFSGSSYEQYF; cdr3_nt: TGTGCCACCAGCAGAGGATTTAGCGGGAGTTCCTACGAGCAGTACTTC
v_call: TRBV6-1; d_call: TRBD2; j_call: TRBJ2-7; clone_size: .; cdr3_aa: CASSEGRTAGLAYEQYF; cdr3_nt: TGTGCCAGCAGTGAAGGTCGGACAGCGGGACTAGCTTACGAGCAGTACTTC
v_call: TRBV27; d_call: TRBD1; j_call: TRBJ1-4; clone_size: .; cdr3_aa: CASARQGIATNEKLFF; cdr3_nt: TGTGCCAGCGCCCGACAGGGGATTGCAACTAATGAAAAACTGTTTTTT
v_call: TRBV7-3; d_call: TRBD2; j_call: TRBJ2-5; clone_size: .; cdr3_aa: CASSSGGGPTETQYF; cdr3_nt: TGTGCCAGCAGCTCCGGGGGGGGGCCCACGGAGACCCAGTACTTC